Below, 10 T cell receptor beta chains from the same sample are listed, as sequenced in a study of shared clonotypes between healthy human individuals. The table came from immunoSEQ multiplex PCR; TCRdb's copy has only in-frame clones and leaves some out. Among roughly 2 million clones listed, 95% were seen once. Sequencing was done on a sample of naive CD4+ T cells sorted from blood. Subset noted: CD45RA+ positively selected. These receptors were collected from a man aged 18 to 29 in good health.

This clone was detected only once. This chain joins TRBV5-6 and TRBJ2-2; D unclear. CDR3 length equals 13 residues. Trimming removed 10 bases at V and 1 base at J, with 11 bases between. Germline V gene lookup returns CDR1 SGHDT and CDR2 YYEEEE. The CDR3 protein is CASLEQNTGELFF. The CDR3 bases are TGTGCCTCCTTGGAACAGAACACCGGGGAGCTGTTTTTT.

The CDR3 DNA reads TGTGCCAGCAGTGTTCCGGGGCGTGGGAGCTACGAGCAGTACTTC. Amino acid sequence: CASSVPGRGSYEQYF. The chain combines TRBV2 with TRBJ2-7; D may be TRBD1 or TRBD2 (5 bases each). The CDR3 contains 15 residues. Between the trimmed V and J ends, which lost 4 bases and 3 bases, there was a span of 16 bases. The V gene's germline CDR1 is SNHLY and CDR2 FYNNEI.

The CDR3 nucleotides are TGTGCCAGCAGCCGGCAGGTCGGGCTAGCGGGAGAAGAGACCCAGTACTTC. Translated, it gives CASSRQVGLAGEETQYF. The chain uses TRBV5-4 and TRBJ2-5, with 10 nucleotides matching TRBD2. V lost 4 bases to trimming and J lost 3 bases; unmatched junction nucleotides: 12. The germline V gene encodes CDR1 SGHNT and CDR2 YYREEE (reference sequence). The CDR3 contains 17 residues.

This sequence joins TRBV7-8 and TRBJ2-7, with D perhaps matching TRBD1 (6 bases). Trimming shortened V by 2 bases and J by 0 bases, and 14 bases separated the two germline ends. This CDR3 has 16 residues. Germline lookup yields CDR1 SGHVS and CDR2 FQNEAQ. The chain's CDR3 is CASSLKAAGVSYEQYF. The CDR3 DNA reads TGTGCCAGCAGCTTAAAGGCGGCAGGGGTCTCCTACGAGCAGTACTTC.

The chain is built from TRBV9 and TRBJ1-3; the D gene is possibly TRBD1 (5 bases). The CDR3 sequence is 15 residues long. In germline, CDR1 is SGDLS, CDR2 YYNGEE. With 0 bases removed from V and 8 bases from J, the gap between germline ends came to 15 bases. In DNA, the CDR3 is TGTGCCAGCAGCGTAGCTGGGGCCGAGAGGCACACCATATATTTT. Translation: CASSVAGAERHTIYF.

Remarks on this clone: This sample includes further DNA sequences coding for the same CDR3. This chain uses TRBV27 with TRBJ1-2; no definite D call. This CDR3 is built from 13 residues. In germline, CDR1 is MNHEY, CDR2 SMNVEV (reference sequence). V gave up 6 bases and J gave up 1 base, with 9 bases separating them. CDR3 nucleotides: TGTGCCAGCAGCCCTAGGGTTAACTATGGCTACACCTTC. Residues: CASSPRVNYGYTF.

J is TRBJ2-3 and V is TRBV10-2, with TRBD2 identical over 12 bases. CDR1 is WSHSY and CDR2 is SAAADI in the germline V gene. The CDR3 length is 21 residues. The J segment lost 1 base and the V segment lost 6 bases, leaving 20 bases of the junction unmatched. In DNA, the CDR3 is TGCGCCAGCAGCGAACGCAACCGACTAGCGGGAGCTTTGGGTGGCACAGATACGCAGTATTTT. Protein: CASSERNRLAGALGGTDTQYF.

The rearrangement uses TRBV21-1 and TRBJ2-7; the table assigns TRBD2, which was not confirmed against the DNA. TRBV21-1 counts as a pseudogene. The length of the CDR3 is 12 residues. The CDR3 is CASSKGTSEQYF. The CDR3 DNA is TGTGCCAGCAGCAAGGGGACTAGCGAGCAGTACTTC.

This sequence joins TRBV19 and TRBJ2-7, with 9 nucleotides matching TRBD1. Germline-derived CDR1 and CDR2 are LNHDA and SQIVND (reference sequence). The V and J ends lost 4 bases and 3 bases, in that order; junction bases with no gene match: 7. CDR3 length: 15 residues. The DNA of the CDR3 is TGTGCCAGTAGTACCCAAGGACAGGGGAGCTACGAGCAGTACTTC. Residues: CASSTQGQGSYEQYF. Full variable domain (outside the CDR3, taken from reference TRBV19 and TRBJ2-7): DGGITQSPKYLFRKEGQNVTLSCEQNLNHDAMYWYRQDPGQGLRLIYYSQIVNDFQKGDIAEGYSVSREKKESFPLTVTSAQKNPTAFYLCASSTQGQGSYEQYFGPGTRLTVT.

The rearrangement joins TRBV5-1 to TRBJ2-3, with 9 bases fitting TRBD2. V lost 0 bases to trimming and J lost 1 base; unmatched junction nucleotides: 12. The CDR3 spans 19 residues. From germline, CDR1 is SGHRS and CDR2 YFSETQ. CDR3 in amino acids: CASSLAQSPAGGGTDTQYF. The CDR3 nucleotides are TGCGCCAGCAGCTTGGCCCAGAGTCCAGCGGGGGGAGGCACAGATACGCAGTATTTT.